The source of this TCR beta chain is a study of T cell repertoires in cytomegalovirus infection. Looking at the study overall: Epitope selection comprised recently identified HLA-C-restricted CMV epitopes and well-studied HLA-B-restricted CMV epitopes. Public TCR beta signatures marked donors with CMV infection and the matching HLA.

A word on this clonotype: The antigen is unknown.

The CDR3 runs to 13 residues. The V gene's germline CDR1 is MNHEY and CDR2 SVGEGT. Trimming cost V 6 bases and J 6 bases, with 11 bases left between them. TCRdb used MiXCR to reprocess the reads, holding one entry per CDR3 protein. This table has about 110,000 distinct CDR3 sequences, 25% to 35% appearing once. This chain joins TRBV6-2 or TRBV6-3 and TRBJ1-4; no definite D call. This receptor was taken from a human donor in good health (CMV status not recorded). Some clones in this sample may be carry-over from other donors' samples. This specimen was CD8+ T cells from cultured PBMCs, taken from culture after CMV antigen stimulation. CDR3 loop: CASSDLIDEKLFF. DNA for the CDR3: TGTGCCAGCAGCGACCTGATCGATGAAAAACTGTTTTTT.